The clone carrying this TCR beta chain was counted between two and nine times. Antigen unknown. Germline V gene sequence: CDR1 SEHNR, CDR2 FQNEAQ (reference sequence). Trimming pared 1 base from V and 1 base from J, leaving 8 bases between. The CDR3 covers 14 residues. The data derive from a study of T cell repertoires in cytomegalovirus infection. Across the whole study: Public TCR beta signatures were indicative of both CMV infection and a matching HLA type. General study points: In two of eight donors, the top clonotype was HLA-C-restricted CMV-specific. Public TCR beta family frequency separated CMV-and-HLA carriers, including in an independent cohort.

TCRdb re-called the reads through MiXCR, storing one row per CDR3 protein. Of 120,000 to 150,000 distinct CDR3 sequences listed, 5% to 6.5% were seen once; the top ten hold approximately 19%. The V gene is TRBV7-9, the J gene TRBJ2-7, with a tentative D call TRBD1 (6 bases). The sequence was collected from a human donor in good health (CMV status not recorded). Some clones in this sample may be carry-over from other donors' samples. Specimen: PBMCs. In nucleotides, the CDR3 is TGTGCCAGCAGCTTAGAAGACAGGTCCTACGAGCAGTACTTC. Translation: CASSLEDRSYEQYF. Full variable domain (rest looked up from reference TRBV7-9 and TRBJ2-7): DTGVSQNPRHKITKRGQNVTFRCDPISEHNRLYWYRQTLGQGPEFLTYFQNEAQLEKSRLLSDRFSAERPKGSFSTLEIQRTEQGDSAMYLCASSLEDRSYEQYFGPGTRLTVT.